The rows below give T cell receptor beta chains drawn from one sample of a study of blood T cell repertoires in COVID-19. The protocol was immunoSEQ multiplex PCR, while the TCRdb copy is restricted to in-frame clones and leaves out a portion. The table records about 140,000 clones, 81% of them present only once. Sample: peripheral blood. The origin of the receptors is a human donor in a cohort sampled during active COVID-19. Both conserved end residues are part of each CDR3. D genes are given only for firm matches. Clone size, where shown, is once, few, many, or a class for clones that have expanded.

size | J | D | V | CDR3 | DNA
NA | TRBJ2-3 | NA | TRBV27 | CASSPTLGDTQYF | TGTGCCAGCAGTCCCACCCTCGGAGATACGCAGTATTTT
NA | TRBJ1-3 | NA | TRBV28 | CASSLSSLGNTIYF | TGTGCCAGCAGTTTATCCAGTCTTGGAAACACCATATATTTT
NA | TRBJ2-7 | TRBD1 | TRBV19 | CASSFYRGEQYF | TGTGCCAGTAGTTTCTACAGGGGCGAGCAGTACTTC
NA | TRBJ1-2 | NA | TRBV28 | CASTTDHYGYTF | TGTGCCAGCACCACAGACCACTATGGCTACACCTTC
NA | TRBJ1-4 | NA | TRBV29-1 | CSVDRGEKLFF | TGCAGCGTTGACAGGGGTGAAAAACTGTTTTTT
NA | TRBJ1-2 | TRBD1 | TRBV29-1 | CSVANRGRINYGYTF | TGCAGCGTTGCTAACAGGGGCCGTATCAACTATGGCTACACCTTC
NA | TRBJ2-7 | TRBD1 | TRBV10-3 | CAIRNPGQGLYEQYF | TGTGCCATCAGAAATCCGGGACAGGGTCTTTACGAGCAGTACTTC
NA | TRBJ2-3 | NA | TRBV6-5 | CASSRQETGTDTQYF | TGTGCCAGCAGTCGACAGGAGACGGGCACAGATACGCAGTATTTT
NA | TRBJ2-3 | NA | TRBV9 | CASSGPGHRDGDTQYF | TGTGCCAGCAGCGGACCGGGACACCGCGATGGAGATACGCAGTATTTT
NA | TRBJ1-5 | NA | TRBV19 | CASRTLDAPRQPQHF | TGTGCCAGTAGGACTCTAGACGCCCCCAGACAGCCCCAGCATTTT
NA | TRBJ1-5 | NA | TRBV19 | CASNDRRGNQPQHF | TGTGCCAGTAATGACAGGCGCGGCAATCAGCCCCAGCATTTT
NA | TRBJ2-5 | TRBD2 | TRBV4-1 | CASSQDPGGAETQYF | TGCGCCAGCAGCCAAGATCCGGGAGGAGCAGAGACCCAGTACTTC
NA | TRBJ1-2 | TRBD1 | TRBV6-2/TRBV6-3 | CASSSTGGGYGYTF | TGTGCCAGCAGTTCTACAGGGGGCGGCTATGGCTACACCTTC
NA | TRBJ1-6 | NA | TRBV19 | CASSKQGGNSPLHF | TGTGCCAGTAGTAAACAGGGTGGCAATTCACCCCTCCACTTT
NA | TRBJ1-2 | NA | TRBV7-8 | CASRHVADGYTF | TGTGCCAGCCGCCACGTGGCGGATGGCTACACCTTC
NA | TRBJ2-7 | NA | TRBV6-5 | CASRPRGGVIYEQYF | TGTGCCAGCAGACCTCGGGGCGGGGTAATCTACGAGCAGTACTTC
once | TRBJ2-7 | TRBD1 | TRBV27 | CASSYQDRGAEQYF | TGTGCCAGCAGTTATCAGGACAGGGGGGCCGAGCAGTACTTC
NA | TRBJ2-3 | TRBD2 | TRBV7-2 | CASSYPGLAGDPYF | TGTGCCAGCAGCTACCCTGGACTAGCGGGAGATCCGTATTTT
NA | TRBJ1-1 | TRBD1 | TRBV6-2/TRBV6-3 | CASSYLRTGGAFF | TGTGCCAGCAGTTACTTGAGGACAGGGGGAGCTTTCTTT
few | TRBJ1-3 | TRBD1 | TRBV5-1 | CASSPGQGFSGNTIYF | TGCGCCAGCAGCCCGGGACAGGGCTTTTCTGGAAACACCATATATTTT
NA | TRBJ1-3 | TRBD1 | TRBV19 | CASRPGTAGNTIYF | TGTGCCAGTAGACCCGGGACAGCTGGAAACACCATATATTTT
NA | TRBJ1-5 | NA | TRBV11-2 | CASSLQGQSNQPQHF | TGTGCCAGCAGCTTGCAGGGACAAAGCAATCAGCCCCAGCATTTT
NA | TRBJ1-2 | TRBD1 | TRBV5-4 | CASSLWDRNSYGYTF | TGTGCCAGCAGCCTATGGGACAGAAATTCCTATGGCTACACCTTC
NA | TRBJ2-5 | TRBD1 | TRBV4-2 | CASSQGSTGNQETQYF | TGTGCCAGCAGCCAAGGATCGACAGGGAATCAAGAGACCCAGTACTTC
NA | TRBJ1-1 | NA | TRBV28 | CASSFNGGNAEAFF | TGTGCCAGCAGTTTTAACGGGGGGAACGCTGAAGCTTTCTTT
NA | TRBJ2-7 | NA | TRBV10-3 | CAISESQGSGYEQYF | TGTGCCATCAGTGAGTCACAGGGAAGCGGCTACGAGCAGTACTTC
few | TRBJ2-7 | TRBD1 | TRBV6-4 | CASSDPPFGRGRNSLYEQYF | TGTGCCAGCAGTGACCCCCCCTTTGGCAGGGGGCGAAATTCTCTCTACGAGCAGTACTTC
NA | TRBJ2-2 | NA | TRBV25-1 | CASSELYTGELFF | TGTGCCAGCAGTGAACTGTACACCGGGGAGCTGTTTTTT
NA | TRBJ1-6 | NA | TRBV28 | CASSSPRRGDSPLHF | TGTGCCAGCAGCTCCCCGCGGAGGGGCGATTCACCCCTCCACTTT
few | TRBJ1-2 | TRBD1 | TRBV6-6 | CASSQPTGDGYTF | TGTGCCAGCAGTCAACCGACAGGGGATGGCTACACCTTC
once | TRBJ2-3 | NA | TRBV4-3 | CASSQEVSANTDTQYF | TGCGCCAGCAGCCAAGAGGTGAGCGCCAACACAGATACGCAGTATTTT
NA | TRBJ2-7 | TRBD2 | TRBV4-3 | CASSPRTSGSYEQYF | TGCGCCAGCAGCCCTAGGACTAGCGGATCCTACGAGCAGTACTTC
NA | TRBJ2-2 | NA | TRBV11-2 | CASYNTGELFF | TGTGCCAGCTACAATACAGGGGAGCTGTTTTTT
NA | TRBJ2-1 | TRBD2 | TRBV10-3 | CAIKNLAGGYNEQFF | TGTGCCATCAAGAACCTAGCGGGAGGCTACAATGAGCAGTTCTTC
NA | TRBJ2-2 | TRBD2 | TRBV9 | CASSVGGLAAGELFF | TGTGCCAGCAGCGTAGGAGGACTAGCTGCCGGGGAGCTGTTTTTT
few | TRBJ1-1 | NA | TRBV6-1 | CASSEDGVREAFF | TGTGCCAGCAGTGAAGACGGGGTGAGAGAAGCTTTCTTT
NA | TRBJ2-7 | TRBD2 | TRBV6-2/TRBV6-3 | CASSYEGLADSYEQYF | TGTGCCAGCAGTTACGAGGGACTAGCAGACTCCTACGAGCAGTACTTC
NA | TRBJ2-1 | NA | TRBV12-3/TRBV12-4 | CASSISSGVWQFF | TGTGCCAGCTCAATAAGCTCAGGGGTTTGGCAGTTCTTC
NA | TRBJ1-4 | NA | TRBV7-9 | CASSSGQPNEKLFF | TGTGCCAGCAGCTCGGGACAACCGAATGAAAAACTGTTTTTT
NA | TRBJ1-1 | NA | TRBV11-1 | CASSFMQDTEAFF | TGTGCCAGCAGCTTTATGCAGGACACTGAAGCTTTCTTT
NA | TRBJ2-7 | TRBD1 | TRBV19 | CASSIADRDPTYEQYF | TGTGCCAGTAGTATAGCCGACAGGGACCCCACCTACGAGCAGTACTTC
NA | TRBJ1-2 | NA | TRBV4-3 | CASSQDELGNYGYTF | TGCGCCAGCAGCCAAGACGAACTGGGCAACTATGGCTACACCTTC
NA | TRBJ1-1 | TRBD1 | TRBV29-1 | CSAGTGNTEAFF | TGCAGCGCAGGGACAGGGAACACTGAAGCTTTCTTT
few | TRBJ2-7 | NA | TRBV6-2/TRBV6-3 | CASSYEDYSYEQYF | TGTGCCAGCAGTTACGAAGACTATTCCTACGAGCAGTACTTC
once | TRBJ2-7 | TRBD1 | TRBV7-3 | CASSWGQGEQYF | TGTGCCAGCAGCTGGGGACAGGGCGAGCAGTACTTC
NA | TRBJ2-7 | TRBD1 | TRBV7-9 | CASSPDRGGYEQYF | TGTGCCAGCAGTCCGGACAGGGGGGGTTACGAGCAGTACTTC
few | TRBJ2-1 | NA | TRBV9 | CASSVGGINEQFF | TGTGCCAGCAGCGTAGGAGGGATTAATGAGCAGTTCTTC
once | TRBJ2-7 | TRBD1 | TRBV18 | CASSPPVDRDDAYEQYF | TGTGCCAGCTCACCACCGGTCGACAGGGACGACGCCTACGAGCAGTACTTC
once | TRBJ2-7 | NA | TRBV5-1 | CASRQFPSTTYEQYF | TGCGCCAGCAGACAATTCCCCAGCACTACCTACGAGCAGTACTTC
few | TRBJ1-5 | NA | TRBV3-1/TRBV3-2 | CASSQGPGNSQPQHF | TGTGCCAGCAGCCAAGGTCCAGGGAACAGTCAGCCCCAGCATTTT
NA | TRBJ1-4 | NA | TRBV9 | CASSVAGKGVEKLFF | TGTGCCAGCAGCGTAGCAGGCAAGGGGGTGGAAAAACTGTTTTTT
NA | TRBJ2-7 | TRBD1 | TRBV25-1 | CASSEYGTAPPYEQYF | TGTGCCAGCAGTGAATATGGGACAGCTCCTCCCTACGAGCAGTACTTC
NA | TRBJ2-7 | NA | TRBV28 | CASSFPVGSHEQYF | TGTGCCAGCAGTTTTCCCGTGGGCTCCCACGAGCAGTACTTC
once | TRBJ2-7 | NA | TRBV10-1 | CASSAKGQGDAEQYF | TGCGCCAGCAGTGCTAAGGGACAAGGGGATGCCGAGCAGTACTTC